The rows below give T cell receptor beta chains drawn from one sample of a study of blood T cell repertoires in COVID-19. Sequencing used immunoSEQ multiplex PCR; TCRdb keeps in-frame clones, though not all of them. The repertoire has 250,000 to 300,000 clones, about 91% of them found once; the top ten carry approximately 1.2%. The sequencing sample was made of PBMCs or T cells enriched from blood (not recorded which). These receptors were taken from a human donor in a cohort exposed to, infected with or recovered from COVID-19 (not recorded which). The donor label of this sample is uncertain. The CDR3 runs from the conserved cysteine through the conserved F or W. The D gene is left open where the match is weak. Expanded clones are given a class, and other clones once, few, many or no size at all.

TRBJ1-5	TRBV24-1	NA	NA	TGTGCCACCAGTGACAGGGTTGATCAGCCCCAGCATTTT	CATSDRVDQPQHF
TRBJ2-1	TRBV7-2	once	NA	TGTGCCAGCAGCGTGCTCCCGGGGTACAATGAGCAGTTCTTC	CASSVLPGYNEQFF
TRBJ1-1	TRBV7-8	NA	NA	TGTGCCAGCAGTTTAGGGTCGGGGTTGGGCACTGAAGCTTTCTTT	CASSLGSGLGTEAFF
TRBJ2-3	TRBV10-3	NA	TRBD2	TGTGCCATCAGTGAGTCCGCGGGGGTCACAGATACGCAGTATTTT	CAISESAGVTDTQYF
TRBJ2-1	TRBV29-1	NA	NA	TGCAGCGTTGAACCCGAACGGGGGAGCTCCTACAATGAGCAGTTCTTC	CSVEPERGSSYNEQFF
TRBJ2-7	TRBV7-9	NA	TRBD1	TGTGCCAGCAGCTTAGGGGTACAGGGGGGAAGCTACGAGCAGTACTTC	CASSLGVQGGSYEQYF
TRBJ1-4	TRBV3-1/TRBV3-2	NA	NA	TGTGCCAGCAGCCAAGAGGGAGGAACTGAAAAACTGTTTTTT	CASSQEGGTEKLFF
TRBJ2-3	TRBV9	NA	TRBD1	TGTGCCAGCAGCGTCTCCTACCGGGACAGGGTCACAGATACGCAGTATTTT	CASSVSYRDRVTDTQYF
TRBJ1-1	TRBV18	NA	NA	TGTGCCAGCTCCCTCAGGGGTCGGAACACTGAAGCTTTCTTT	CASSLRGRNTEAFF
TRBJ2-1	TRBV28	NA	NA	TGTGCCAGCAGTTTAGAAGGGAGCTCCTACAATGAGCAGTTCTTC	CASSLEGSSYNEQFF
TRBJ2-5	TRBV11-2	NA	NA	TGTGCCAGCAGCGGGCGATGGCGAGAGACCCAGTACTTC	CASSGRWRETQYF
TRBJ2-7	TRBV6-1	once	TRBD1	TGTGCCAGCAGTGAAAGGACAGGGATGTACGAGCAGTACTTC	CASSERTGMYEQYF
TRBJ1-2	TRBV6-1	NA	NA	TGTGCCAGCAGTGAAGCTGCGCTATCGATCGGCTACACCTTC	CASSEAALSIGYTF
TRBJ2-3	TRBV10-3	NA	TRBD2	TGTGCCGTGACTAGCGGGGGCCCCGACGATACGCAGTATTTT	CAVTSGGPDDTQYF
TRBJ1-1	TRBV5-1	NA	NA	TGCGCCAGCAGCTTCGGGACTAGTGAAGCTTTCTTT	CASSFGTSEAFF
TRBJ1-5	TRBV6-6	NA	TRBD1	TGTGCCAGCAGATCGGAGACAGGGGCGGGTCAGCCCCAGCATTTT	CASRSETGAGQPQHF
TRBJ1-5	TRBV18	NA	NA	TGTGCCAGCTCACCGGCCAATAGCAATCAGCCCCAGCATTTT	CASSPANSNQPQHF
TRBJ1-4	TRBV5-1	NA	NA	TGCGCCAGCAGCTTGCCGTCCGACAGGACCGGAGGTCCGACTAATGAAAAACTGTTTTTT	CASSLPSDRTGGPTNEKLFF
TRBJ1-1	TRBV14	NA	NA	TGTGCCAGCAGTCGACTCGGGAACACTGAAGCTTTCTTT	CASSRLGNTEAFF
TRBJ2-3	TRBV19	NA	NA	TGTGCCAGTAGTATAGGAGTCATCAGCACAGATACGCAGTATTTT	CASSIGVISTDTQYF
TRBJ1-1	TRBV7-2	few	NA	TGTGCCAGCAGCTTAGGCAGTCCAGGGACTGAAGCTTTCTTT	CASSLGSPGTEAFF
TRBJ2-5	TRBV6-5	NA	NA	TGTGCCAGCAGTTTCCTCGGTAGGGGGGGACAAGAGACCCAGTACTTC	CASSFLGRGGQETQYF
TRBJ1-1	TRBV29-1	NA	NA	TGCAGCGTTAGGGTCAAGGGACGGGGGGGGACTGAAGCTTTCTTT	CSVRVKGRGGTEAFF
TRBJ2-7	TRBV5-8	NA	NA	TGTGCCAGCAGCTTATTCTCGGGCGGGCCCGACGCCTACGAGCAGTACTTC	CASSLFSGGPDAYEQYF
TRBJ2-7	TRBV4-2	NA	NA	TGTGCCAGCAGCCCCGGGACTCCCCGTTTCGAGCAGTACTTC	CASSPGTPRFEQYF
TRBJ2-7	TRBV14	NA	NA	TGTGCCAGCAGCCAAGTGTCCATTTTGACTAGTGGGGCCTACGAGCAGTACTTC	CASSQVSILTSGAYEQYF
TRBJ1-2	TRBV18	NA	TRBD1	TGTGCCAGCTCACCACCGGGGACAGCTCAAGGTGGTGGCTACACCTTC	CASSPPGTAQGGGYTF
TRBJ1-5	TRBV19	NA	NA	TGTGCCAGTAGCCCCGGGTTCTCGGGGGTCCATCAGCCCCAGCATTTT	CASSPGFSGVHQPQHF
TRBJ1-6	TRBV5-1	NA	NA	TGCGCCAGCAGCTTGAGCCTTAGCTCCTATAATTCACCCCTCCACTTT	CASSLSLSSYNSPLHF
TRBJ2-3	TRBV29-1	NA	NA	TGCAGCGTTCCCCAACGCCAAGTCGGAGATACGCAGTATTTT	CSVPQRQVGDTQYF
TRBJ1-4	TRBV7-2	NA	TRBD1	TGTGCCAGCAGCTCCCGACAGGGGGGGGGTGAAAAACTGTTTTTT	CASSSRQGGGEKLFF
TRBJ1-5	TRBV2	NA	NA	TGTGCCAGCAGTCTTCAGGGGCGCAATCAGCCCCAGCATTTT	CASSLQGRNQPQHF
TRBJ1-5	TRBV23-1	NA	TRBD1	TGCGCCAGCAGTCAGGACAGGGGTTCCTATCAGCCCCAGCATTTT	CASSQDRGSYQPQHF
TRBJ2-7	TRBV30	NA	NA	TGTGCCTGGAGTAGGGGGGGCGCAGGGTCCTACGAGCAGTACTTC	CAWSRGGAGSYEQYF
TRBJ2-3	TRBV5-1	NA	TRBD2	TGCGCCAGCAGCTCCCGTGGGGGCGGGGGGGCCAAAGATACGCAGTATTTT	CASSSRGGGGAKDTQYF
TRBJ1-2	TRBV6-1	once	NA	TGTGCCAGCAGTGAATCCGGCGAGCCCAGGCACACCTTC	CASSESGEPRHTF
TRBJ2-2	TRBV3-1/TRBV3-2	NA	TRBD2	TGTGCCAGCAGCCAAGCCCGCGGGGGCGGGGAGCTGTTTTTT	CASSQARGGGELFF
TRBJ1-2	TRBV30	NA	NA	TGTGCCTGGAATCCTCCAACGGCGCGGGCTGGCTACACCTTC	CAWNPPTARAGYTF
TRBJ1-2	TRBV27	NA	NA	TGTGCCAGCAGACTGAGGTGGGGCAGCAAGAACTATGGCTACACCTTC	CASRLRWGSKNYGYTF
TRBJ1-4	TRBV24-1	NA	NA	TGTGCCACCAGTGATGCCGGGACATCAAATGAAAAACTGTTTTTT	CATSDAGTSNEKLFF
TRBJ2-2	TRBV4-3	NA	TRBD2	TGCGCCAGCAGCCAAGATTTTAGTAGCGGGGGATCCACCGGGGAGCTGTTTTTT	CASSQDFSSGGSTGELFF
TRBJ2-3	TRBV9	NA	NA	TGTGCCAGCAGCGTAGACGGGAATAAGGCAGATACGCAGTATTTT	CASSVDGNKADTQYF
TRBJ1-1	TRBV4-1	NA	NA	TGCGCCAGCAGACCTACCCCGGGAACCTCGAACACTGAAGCTTTCTTT	CASRPTPGTSNTEAFF
TRBJ1-1	TRBV7-9	NA	NA	TGTGCCAGCAGCTTAGAACTCCCCGGGGCTTTCTTT	CASSLELPGAFF
TRBJ2-6	TRBV24-1	NA	TRBD1	TGTGCCACCAGTGATCCGGGACAGGAACCTTCTGGGGCCAACGTCCTGACTTTC	CATSDPGQEPSGANVLTF